These 12 T cell receptor beta chains originate from one sample sequenced in a study of CD8+ T cells in alopecia areata. Extracted from the samples, RNA was reverse transcribed into cDNA to serve as the sequencing template. Sequenced by immunoSEQ multiplex PCR; TCRdb stores in-frame clones only, minus some. The data hold roughly 250,000 clones, with 60% observed a single time. Treatment noted: oral pan-JAK inhibitor, 5-10 mg twice daily. Sequences were derived from CD4+ T cells sorted from blood, sampled around week 53, from a patient treated with tofacitinib. All receptors come from a human donor with alopecia areata.

The chain couples TRBV7-3 to TRBJ1-1; D is possibly TRBD1 (5 bases). The length of the CDR3 is 14 residues. The V gene lost 0 bases and the J gene lost 6 bases, with 11 bases spanning the gap. Germline lookup yields CDR1 SGHTA and CDR2 FQGTGA. In nucleotides, the CDR3 is TGTGCCAGCAGCTTAACGGGGGATTTCTCTGAAGCTTTCTTT. It specifies CASSLTGDFSEAFF.

Points on this clone: Other DNA sequences from this sample encode an identical CDR3 as well. V usage is TRBV5-1 and J usage is TRBJ1-1; TRBD1 might be the D (6 bases). Germline CDR1 reads SGHRS; CDR2 reads YFSETQ. V was cut by 4 bases and J by 0 bases, with 10 bases left in between. This CDR3 has 14 residues. The CDR3, as DNA: TGCGCCAGCAGCCAAGGACAGATGAACACTGAAGCTTTCTTT. Translating it yields CASSQGQMNTEAFF.

The rearrangement links TRBV29-1 to TRBJ2-1, with TRBD2 as a possible D gene (7 bases). CDR3 length: 16 amino acids. Trimming took off 5 bases at V and 0 bases at J, with 17 bases between the two ends. Germline V gene data show CDR1 as SQVTM and CDR2 as ANQGSEA. CDR3 in amino acids: CSVIGRGLISYNEQFF. CDR3 DNA sequence: TGCAGCGTTATCGGGCGGGGGCTGATCTCCTACAATGAGCAGTTCTTC.

The J gene is TRBJ2-3, the V gene TRBV29-1; no reliable D call. V was trimmed by 4 bases and J by 1 base, leaving 9 bases between them. Germline V gene data show CDR1 as SQVTM and CDR2 as ANQGSEA. CDR3 length: 13 amino acids. The CDR3 here is CSVVGPRTDTQYF. Written as DNA, the CDR3 is TGCAGCGTTGTAGGACCCCGCACAGATACGCAGTATTTT.

This chain uses TRBV5-6 with TRBJ1-5; maybe TRBD1 (5 bases). The CDR3 runs to 15 residues. The germline V and J ends were trimmed by 4 bases and 5 bases, with 16 bases remaining between them. Germline V gives CDR1 SGHDT, CDR2 YYEEEE. The CDR3 bases are TGTGCCAGCAGCCAGCGGTCGGGGGTGGATCAGCCCCAGCATTTT. Translating it yields CASSQRSGVDQPQHF.

This clone was seen a handful of times. The chain combines TRBV5-1 with TRBJ2-4; 9 bases align to TRBD1. Germline V gene lookup returns CDR1 SGHRS and CDR2 YFSETQ. Trimming cost V 8 bases and J 3 bases; bases outside gene matches: 9. CDR3 length: 15 amino acids. Here the CDR3 DNA reads TGCGCCAGGATCAGACAGGGGGAGGTCAAAAACATTCAGTACTTC. This gives the protein CARIRQGEVKNIQYF.

The J gene is TRBJ2-2, the V gene TRBV6-5, with 9 bases aligning to TRBD1. Germline V gives CDR1 MNHEY, CDR2 SVGAGI. This CDR3 is 15 amino acids long. After removal of 6 bases from V and 7 bases from J, the junction contained 9 bases not matched to a gene. CDR3 coding DNA: TGTGCCAGCAGCCTCCTGGGACAGGGTAGCGGGGAGCTGTTTTTT. It is translated as CASSLLGQGSGELFF.

This clone was detected only a few times. The CDR3 region has the DNA TGTGCCAGCAGCTTCAGGGGGCTTGACACAGATACGCAGTATTTT. Its translation: CASSFRGLDTDTQYF. The gene calls are TRBV7-3 and TRBJ2-3; 8 bases are a match to TRBD1. Germline V gene data show CDR1 as SGHTA and CDR2 as FQGTGA. V gave up 3 bases and J gave up 2 bases; unmatched junction bases: 4. CDR3 length: 15 amino acids.

The rearrangement links TRBV4-2 to TRBJ2-1; the match to TRBD2 covers 12 bases. V lost 1 base and J lost 8; bases outside the gene matches: 3. CDR1 LGHNA and CDR2 YNFKEQ come from the germline V gene. CDR3 length: 15 residues. The CDR3 reads CASSQASGGDDEQFF. As DNA, the CDR3 is TGTGCCAGCAGCCAAGCTAGCGGGGGGGATGATGAGCAGTTCTTC.

This clone was picked up a small number of times. This rearrangement joins TRBV30 to TRBJ2-1; D might be TRBD1 (6 bases). V lost 0 bases, J lost 3 bases, and 12 bases lay in between. The CDR3 sequence is 15 residues long. The germline gives CDR1 GTSNPN, CDR2 SVGIG (reference sequence). The CDR3, as DNA: TGTGCCTGGAGTGTGGGGACATCGGTCTACAATGAGCAGTTCTTC. Encoded protein: CAWSVGTSVYNEQFF.

This clone has only one observation. This sequence joins TRBV7-3 and TRBJ2-3; D is possibly TRBD2 (5 bases). The V gene's germline CDR1 is SGHTA and CDR2 FQGTGA. V lost 1 base to trimming and J lost 4 bases, with 9 bases between them. The CDR3 runs to 14 residues. CDR3 coding DNA: TGTGCCAGCAGCTTAAGGGGAGACGCAGATACGCAGTATTTT. This gives the protein CASSLRGDADTQYF. Variable domain in full (rest from reference TRBV7-3 and TRBJ2-3): GAGVSQTPSNKVTEKGKYVELRCDPISGHTALYWYRQSLGQGPEFLIYFQGTGAADDSGLPNDRFFAVRPEGSVSTLKIQRTERGDSAVYLCASSLRGDADTQYFGPGTRLTVL.

The chain combines TRBV10-3 with TRBJ1-2; D might be TRBD1 (6 bases). This CDR3 region has 13 residues. V was shortened by 8 bases and J by 4 bases, with 14 bases between the two germline ends. CDR1 is ENHRY and CDR2 is SYGVKD in the germline V gene. The CDR3 nucleotides are TGTGCCATCGGGGACACGGGGATCTATGGCTACACCTTC. Translation: CAIGDTGIYGYTF.